A selection of T cell receptor beta chains follows, all from one sample in a study of T-cell memory formation after mild COVID-19. TCRdb analysed the 5' RACE reads with MiXCR anew, one entry per CDR3 protein. The data contain roughly 310,000 distinct CDR3 sequences, about 16% of them singletons. Sequenced sample: PBMCs or a T cell subset sorted from them (not recorded which). The receptors come from a man younger than 30 who had mild COVID-19 (a few samples of this study predate the infection). Cell type and time point are not known. Both conserved end residues are part of each CDR3. A D gene is named only where the DNA matches it firmly.

j_call,d_call,cdr3_length,v_call,cdr3_aa
TRBJ2-5,NA,11,TRBV7-6,CASSSMWTQYF
TRBJ2-7,NA,14,TRBV7-9,CASSLEGEDYEQYF
TRBJ2-5,TRBD2,15,TRBV29-1,CSVELTSGGRETQYF
TRBJ2-7,NA,22,TRBV6-1,CASTRRRVGGVGYRRTPYEQYF
TRBJ1-4,TRBD1,15,TRBV4-1,CASSQAGTANEKLFF
TRBJ1-5,TRBD1,16,TRBV18,CASSPGQIDRNQPQHF
TRBJ2-4,NA,14,TRBV20-1,CSARYAILENIQYF
TRBJ2-7,NA,17,TRBV4-3,CASSQGSSQGIPYEQYF
TRBJ1-3,NA,13,TRBV7-2,CASSDYQGNTIYF
TRBJ1-5,NA,13,TRBV6-2/TRBV6-3,CASSWEGSQPQHF
TRBJ1-6,NA,14,TRBV5-1,CASSLGGSGSPLHF
TRBJ1-2,NA,14,TRBV27,CASSTQGTFYGYTF
TRBJ2-2,NA,15,TRBV5-5,CASTPWGVNTGELFF
TRBJ2-1,TRBD2,18,TRBV12-3/TRBV12-4,CASSPRGGGPSSYNEQFF
TRBJ1-2,NA,16,TRBV9,CASSKGAQDANYGYTF
TRBJ2-3,TRBD1,15,TRBV5-4,CASSLRDRGTDTQYF
TRBJ2-3,NA,14,TRBV19,CASSMGDGTDTQYF
TRBJ2-7,TRBD2,13,TRBV19,CASSIAGLSDPYF
TRBJ1-1,NA,12,TRBV11-2,CASSFQGSEAFF
TRBJ1-1,NA,13,TRBV11-2,CASSLWENTEAFF
TRBJ2-5,TRBD2,21,TRBV20-1,CSGSQGLAGAQLVLVQETQYF
TRBJ2-1,NA,12,TRBV12-3/TRBV12-4,CASKLALNEQFF
TRBJ1-6,NA,17,TRBV7-2,CASSLVPSGRNNSPLHF
TRBJ2-7,NA,14,TRBV5-1,CASSLVPGSYEQYF
TRBJ1-6,NA,12,TRBV5-1,CASSLEGSPLHF
TRBJ1-2,NA,15,TRBV4-1,CASSQEDIPNYGYTF
TRBJ1-1,NA,13,TRBV27,CASSLMSNTEAFF
TRBJ1-3,NA,17,TRBV4-3,CASSQEQDGQSGNTIYF
TRBJ1-2,TRBD1,15,TRBV12-3/TRBV12-4,CASRPGTGRGYGYTF
TRBJ1-5,NA,13,TRBV19,CASSELTNQPQHF
TRBJ1-1,TRBD1,18,TRBV18,CASSMTSVGQGLNTEAFF
TRBJ2-7,TRBD1,13,TRBV7-9,CASSQTGAYEQYF
TRBJ1-2,NA,13,TRBV20-1,CSARDGSREGYTF
TRBJ1-1,NA,17,TRBV4-1,CASSQDRGVRHVNEAFF
TRBJ1-5,NA,13,TRBV4-3,CASSRRLVSPQHF
TRBJ1-1,TRBD1,16,TRBV5-1,CASSLALGDREAEAFF
TRBJ2-3,NA,15,TRBV4-2,CASSQASLDSDTQYF
TRBJ1-6,NA,13,TRBV6-5,CASSGQPQSPLHF
TRBJ2-5,TRBD2,15,TRBV12-3/TRBV12-4,CASSPGLVWQETQYF
TRBJ2-1,TRBD1,14,TRBV7-9,CASSVPTGSVEQFF
TRBJ2-1,NA,13,TRBV3-1,CASSQGALKEQFF
TRBJ2-6,TRBD2,18,TRBV7-3,CASSPRGEGASGANVLTF
TRBJ2-5,TRBD1,15,TRBV12-3/TRBV12-4,CASSFRQGGIETQYF
TRBJ1-6,TRBD1,15,TRBV13,CASSPGQGLGSPLHF
TRBJ2-7,TRBD2,15,TRBV5-6,CASSQRGGHPYEQYF
TRBJ1-1,NA,13,TRBV5-1,CASSVRLNTEAFF
TRBJ1-4,TRBD1,15,TRBV5-1,CASSSGTGPNEKLFF
TRBJ2-3,NA,13,TRBV6-5,CASSQFWADTQYF
TRBJ2-5,NA,15,TRBV4-3,CASSQGRGREETQYF
TRBJ1-2,NA,15,TRBV5-5,CASSSPGTKMRGYTF
TRBJ2-6,NA,17,TRBV7-9,CASSLSFRISGANVLTF
TRBJ1-1,NA,15,TRBV5-1,CASSPSQATNTEAFF
TRBJ1-1,NA,17,TRBV4-1,CASSQEFLTAGNTEAFF
TRBJ1-5,TRBD1,18,TRBV12-5,CASGPGQGAKRSNQPQHF
TRBJ2-5,NA,15,TRBV5-4,CASSLVGGGQETQYF
TRBJ1-2,NA,14,TRBV20-1,CSARGAATNYGYTF
TRBJ1-5,TRBD1,13,TRBV20-1,CSAITGGGQPQHF
TRBJ2-7,NA,16,TRBV4-1,CASSQERGTPVYEQYF
TRBJ2-3,NA,12,TRBV10-3,CAISDSTDTQYF